This TCR beta chain was captured in a study of beta chain features in type 1 diabetes. About the research overall: What patients shared with healthy donors was a similar profile of age, gender and cell yields.

Isolated RNA was reverse transcribed in full, so expressed TCRB transcripts were sequenced. Sequencing was performed with immunoSEQ multiplex PCR; in TCRdb, only in-frame clones are kept and a portion is missing. The table shows about 280,000 clones, with 15% occurring only once. Between the trimmed V and J ends, which lost 7 bases and 0 bases, there was a span of 10 bases. The CDR3 contains 14 residues. Germline assignment: CDR1 SGHDT and CDR2 YYEEEE. The study, taken as a whole, reports: TCRB CDR3 length was moderately but significantly reduced in all four CD4+ subsets of Type 1 diabetes patients.

On this clone itself: The antigen is not known.

Specimen: naive CD4+ T cells from blood. The receptor's source is a man aged 18 to 29 with type 1 diabetes. The chain uses TRBV5-6 and TRBJ2-2; D unclear. CDR3 DNA: TGTGCCAGCGGTTTAGTTGCGAACACCGGGGAGCTGTTTTTT. Its protein is CASGLVANTGELFF.